This is a list of T cell receptor beta chains from one sample in a study of T cell changes during pregnancy in multiple sclerosis. The table came from immunoSEQ multiplex PCR; TCRdb's copy has only in-frame clones and leaves some out. The repertoire includes about 22,000 clones, 91% of them detected once, and more than 0.5% sits in the top ten. The specimen comprised CD4+ T cells from peripheral blood mononuclear cells, sampled after pregnancy. The receptor set was obtained from a female donor in good health, enrolled as a control in a pregnancy study. Both conserved end residues are part of each CDR3. Each record gives: V gene, J gene, CDR3 protein.

v_call: TRBV7-9
j_call: TRBJ1-1
cdr3_aa: CASSSLTPTEAFF

v_call: TRBV5-1
j_call: TRBJ1-4
cdr3_aa: CASSLDREKLFF

v_call: TRBV7-3
j_call: TRBJ2-7
cdr3_aa: CASSSSGTPYEQYF

v_call: TRBV6-1
j_call: TRBJ2-3
cdr3_aa: CASRHRDRDTDTQYF

v_call: TRBV29-1
j_call: TRBJ2-5
cdr3_aa: CSVEGLAEETQYF

v_call: TRBV9
j_call: TRBJ1-6
cdr3_aa: CASSVAHDNSPLHF

v_call: TRBV18
j_call: TRBJ1-2
cdr3_aa: CASSPSEGNYGYTF

v_call: TRBV2
j_call: TRBJ2-3
cdr3_aa: CASRTARDTRYPDTQYF

v_call: TRBV19
j_call: TRBJ2-7
cdr3_aa: CASSFYRDSYEQYF

v_call: TRBV20-1
j_call: TRBJ1-5
cdr3_aa: CSASGGQPQHF

v_call: TRBV6-5
j_call: TRBJ1-4
cdr3_aa: CASSYGGSNEKLFF

v_call: TRBV7-3
j_call: TRBJ1-5
cdr3_aa: CASSLQGGQPQHF

v_call: TRBV18
j_call: TRBJ1-4
cdr3_aa: CASSPPVGGVNEKLFF

v_call: TRBV7-2
j_call: TRBJ2-2
cdr3_aa: CASSLTENTGELFF

v_call: TRBV29-1
j_call: TRBJ2-3
cdr3_aa: CSVGPGDDTQYF

v_call: TRBV2
j_call: TRBJ2-7
cdr3_aa: CASSIGTSGGAEFYEQYF

v_call: TRBV27
j_call: TRBJ2-3
cdr3_aa: CASRPAGGNTDTQYF

v_call: TRBV11-2
j_call: TRBJ2-3
cdr3_aa: CASSPTGLAGGRGTQYF

v_call: TRBV5-1
j_call: TRBJ2-3
cdr3_aa: CASSTGLASSTDTQYF

v_call: TRBV25-1
j_call: TRBJ1-3
cdr3_aa: CASSEFQSVTGNTIYF

v_call: TRBV6-6
j_call: TRBJ2-7
cdr3_aa: CASSNPPGVYEQYF

v_call: TRBV5-6
j_call: TRBJ2-3
cdr3_aa: CASSWGVGQGVTDTQYF

v_call: TRBV11-2
j_call: TRBJ2-1
cdr3_aa: CASSLLPSGKRNEQFF

v_call: TRBV6-4
j_call: TRBJ1-5
cdr3_aa: CASSREGFGQPQHF

v_call: TRBV6-6
j_call: TRBJ1-5
cdr3_aa: CASSYPTPNQPQHF

v_call: TRBV28
j_call: TRBJ2-7
cdr3_aa: CATRPGGNTYEQYF

v_call: TRBV29-1
j_call: TRBJ1-3
cdr3_aa: CSVAVGQSSGNTIYF

v_call: TRBV18
j_call: TRBJ2-1
cdr3_aa: CASSQRLAGVDEQFF

v_call: TRBV27
j_call: TRBJ1-6
cdr3_aa: CASSLSVGGSSYNSPLHF

v_call: TRBV5-1
j_call: TRBJ1-4
cdr3_aa: CASSWESQGSNEKLFF

v_call: TRBV19
j_call: TRBJ2-2
cdr3_aa: CASSSRPPGTGELFF

v_call: TRBV28
j_call: TRBJ2-1
cdr3_aa: CASRGTSGSSTEQFF

v_call: TRBV10-2
j_call: TRBJ2-5
cdr3_aa: CASSEFRTGETQYF

v_call: TRBV7-2
j_call: TRBJ1-5
cdr3_aa: CASSLGQGNQPQHF

v_call: TRBV2
j_call: TRBJ1-3
cdr3_aa: CASSEAGQGHSPIYF

v_call: TRBV2
j_call: TRBJ2-7
cdr3_aa: CASTVRTGVYEQYF

v_call: TRBV7-9
j_call: TRBJ2-1
cdr3_aa: CASSLTRGSGGEQFF

v_call: TRBV5-1
j_call: TRBJ1-1
cdr3_aa: CASSIGDDRGPEAFF

v_call: TRBV4-2
j_call: TRBJ2-3
cdr3_aa: CASSQRTSGEVDTQYF

v_call: TRBV7-2
j_call: TRBJ2-7
cdr3_aa: CASSPKRSTYEQYF

v_call: TRBV5-1
j_call: TRBJ1-3
cdr3_aa: CASSLEGTASGNTIYF

v_call: TRBV21-1
j_call: TRBJ1-2
cdr3_aa: CASPRTGGRGYTF

v_call: TRBV10-2
j_call: TRBJ2-3
cdr3_aa: CASSESVADTDTQYF

v_call: TRBV30
j_call: TRBJ2-3
cdr3_aa: CAWGPTGLPHDTQYF

v_call: TRBV6-7
j_call: TRBJ2-1
cdr3_aa: CASPAGGPYNEQFF

v_call: TRBV6-1
j_call: TRBJ1-6
cdr3_aa: CASSEQGDISPLHF

v_call: TRBV6-5
j_call: TRBJ2-5
cdr3_aa: CASSRDRFGPGTQYF